These 13 T cell receptor beta chains came from one sample sequenced in a study of shared clonotypes between healthy human individuals (dated by TCRdb to about 2020). Library prep was done by the immunoSEQ multiplex PCR assay. The table was pulled from immuneACCESS by TCRdb, which kept in-frame rearrangements only. Such tables lose some clones; where checked, under half of the loss comes from unresolved V genes, and the rest has no known cause. The sample table lists some 1 million clones, about 77% of them with a count of one. Approximately 1.5% of the sample goes to the ten largest clones. The specimen sequenced was memory CD4+ T cells sorted from blood. Interpreted using the paper, the cell subset or site label stands for: CD45RA-negative fraction. Receptors originate from a man aged 18-30 years in good health.

This clone has only one observation. CDR3 sequence: CASSTYLDTSHYGYTF. DNA of the CDR3: TGTGCCAGTAGTACCTATTTAGATACAAGCCACTATGGCTACACCTTC. The chain is built from TRBV19 and TRBJ1-2; D is uncertain. V shed 4 bases and J shed 3 bases, with 18 bases lying between them. Germline V gene lookup returns CDR1 LNHDA and CDR2 SQIVND (reference sequence). CDR3 length: 16 residues.

This rearrangement joins TRBV7-2 to TRBJ1-2; the D gene is possibly TRBD1 (6 bases). The CDR3 has 15 residues. Germline values: CDR1 SGHTA, CDR2 FQGNSA. The V end was cut by 2 bases, the J end by 5 bases, with 15 bases between. This CDR3 is CASSLNPSGAYGYTF. The DNA of the CDR3 is TGTGCCAGCAGCTTAAATCCGTCGGGGGCGTATGGCTACACCTTC.

The sample holds one count of this clone. J is TRBJ2-7 and V is TRBV28; 11 bases match TRBD2. The CDR3 totals 15 residues. Germline CDR1 is MDHEN and CDR2 is SYDVKM. J lost 4 bases, V lost 5 bases, and 7 bases had no gene match. The CDR3 DNA reads TGTGCCAGCAGTCGGACTAGCGGGCTTTGGTACGAGCAGTACTTC. Amino acid sequence: CASSRTSGLWYEQYF.

The chain employs TRBV19 and TRBJ2-7; 7 bases fit TRBD2. There are 14 residues in the CDR3. The junction had 9 bases not matched to a gene; V was cut back by 5 bases and J by 5 bases. The germline V gene has CDR1 LNHDA and CDR2 SQIVND (reference sequence). CDR3 sequence: CASSRQAGINEQYF. In DNA form, the CDR3 reads TGTGCCAGTAGTCGGCAAGCGGGGATCAACGAGCAGTACTTC.

The chain links TRBV10-1 to TRBJ2-2; D ambiguous. V was shortened by 6 bases and J by 0 bases, with 5 bases between the two germline ends. Germline lookup yields CDR1 WNHNN and CDR2 SYGVQD (reference sequence). The CDR3 is 13 residues long. This CDR3 reads CASRLSNTGELFF. CDR3 nucleotide sequence: TGCGCCAGCAGACTATCGAACACCGGGGAGCTGTTTTTT.

The V call is TRBV5-6, the J call TRBJ1-4; D is unresolved. The V end lost 2 bases, the J end lost 8 bases, and 4 bases lay between the germline ends. The CDR3 is made up of 11 amino acids. Looked up from germline, CDR1 is SGHDT and CDR2 is YYEEEE. The CDR3 protein is CASSFGEKLFF. In DNA, the CDR3 is TGTGCCAGCAGCTTTGGAGAAAAACTGTTTTTT.

This rearrangement joins TRBV19 to TRBJ1-1; 8 positions agree with TRBD1. This CDR3 is 14 amino acids long. The junction had 5 bases not matched to a gene; V was cut back by 2 bases and J by 6 bases. From germline, CDR1 is LNHDA and CDR2 SQIVND (reference sequence). The DNA of the CDR3 is TGTGCCAGTAGTATACAGGGGGCAGTTGCTGAAGCTTTCTTT. Translating gives CASSIQGAVAEAFF.

This chain connects TRBV14 to TRBJ2-7; unclear D gene. Trimming cost V 1 base and J 4 bases, with 5 bases left between them. The CDR3 covers 12 residues. Looked up from germline, CDR1 is SGHDN and CDR2 is FVKESK. The CDR3 sequence: CASSQALYEQYF. The CDR3, as DNA: TGTGCCAGCAGCCAAGCATTATACGAGCAGTACTTC.

This clone was recorded at least ten times. This CDR3 reads CASSSEGSGANVLTF. CDR3 DNA: TGTGCCAGCAGCTCCGAGGGCTCTGGGGCCAACGTCCTGACTTTC. This chain uses TRBV7-6 with TRBJ2-6; D might be TRBD2 (5 bases). The CDR3 runs to 15 residues. Looked up from germline, CDR1 is SGHVS and CDR2 is FNYEAQ. V lost 4 bases to trimming and J lost 0 bases, with 7 bases between them.

The gene calls are TRBV28 and TRBJ2-7; TRBD1 aligns across 10 bases. The CDR3 loop spans 12 amino acids. With V trimmed by 9 bases and J by 3 bases, 2 bases remained unmatched. In germline, CDR1 is MDHEN, CDR2 SYDVKM. CDR3 sequence: CASGQGVYEQYF. The CDR3 bases are TGTGCCAGTGGACAGGGGGTCTACGAGCAGTACTTC.

The CDR3 sequence: CASSPHDGSYNSPLHF. CDR3 sequence (DNA): TGTGCCAGCAGCCCGCACGACGGCTCCTATAATTCACCCCTCCACTTT. The chain is built from TRBV9 and TRBJ1-6, with D hard to call. Between the trimmed V and J ends, which lost 4 bases and 0 bases, there was a span of 11 bases. The CDR3 totals 16 residues. The germline gives CDR1 SGDLS, CDR2 YYNGEE.

The chain employs TRBV18 and TRBJ2-5; the match to TRBD1 covers 8 bases. Germline lookup yields CDR1 KGHSH and CDR2 LQKENI. The CDR3 has 16 residues. V lost 3 bases and J lost 2; bases outside the gene matches: 8. The CDR3 DNA reads TGTGCCAGCTCACCTCCCAGAAACAGGGGGCAAGAGACCCAGTACTTC. It encodes CASSPPRNRGQETQYF.

The sample holds many counts of this clone. This sequence joins TRBV7-9 and TRBJ1-5, with D possibly TRBD1 on 5 matching bases. Germline CDR1 SEHNR, CDR2 FQNEAQ (reference sequence). The CDR3 is made up of 14 amino acids. V lost 3 bases and J 4 bases, leaving 10 bases between the germline ends. DNA of the CDR3: TGTGCCAGCAGCTTTCCTGGGGCGAATCAGCCCCAGCATTTT. Amino acid sequence: CASSFPGANQPQHF.